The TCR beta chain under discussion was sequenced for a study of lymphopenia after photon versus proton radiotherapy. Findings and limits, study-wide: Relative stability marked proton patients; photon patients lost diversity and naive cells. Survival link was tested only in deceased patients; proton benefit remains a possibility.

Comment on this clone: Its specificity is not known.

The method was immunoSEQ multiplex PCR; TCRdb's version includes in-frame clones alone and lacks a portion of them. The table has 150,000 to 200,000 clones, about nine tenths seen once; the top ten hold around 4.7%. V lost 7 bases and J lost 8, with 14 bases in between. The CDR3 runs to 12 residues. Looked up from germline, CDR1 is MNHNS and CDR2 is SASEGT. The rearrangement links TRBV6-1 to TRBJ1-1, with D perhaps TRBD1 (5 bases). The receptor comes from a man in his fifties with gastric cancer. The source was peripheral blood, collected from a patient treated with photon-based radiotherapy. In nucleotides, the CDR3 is TGTGCCAGCAAGGCAGGGTTAGCGGAAGCTTTCTTT. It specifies CASKAGLAEAFF.